These 30 T cell receptor beta chains were sequenced from one sample in a study of T cells after yellow fever vaccination. Using its own MiXCR run on the 5' RACE reads, TCRdb lists one record per CDR3 protein. The sample consists of 250,000 or so distinct CDR3 sequences, 6% to 8% of them appearing once. The sequencing here drew on CD4+ T cells sorted from PBMCs, taken on the day of the yellow fever booster vaccination. The receptors stem from a man aged 25 to 45 who received the YFV17D yellow fever vaccine.

This rearrangement joins TRBV5-8 to TRBJ2-2; D may correspond to TRBD1 or TRBD2 (5 bases each). CDR1 is SGHTS and CDR2 is YDEGEE in the germline V gene. This CDR3 comprises 16 residues. Trimming shortened V by 4 bases and J by 4 bases, and 17 bases separated the two germline ends. The CDR3 protein is CASSPGSQGGTGELFF. The CDR3 DNA is TGTGCCAGCAGCCCTGGGAGCCAGGGCGGCACCGGGGAGCTGTTTTTT.

The sample holds many counts of this clonotype. The V call is TRBV14, the J call TRBJ2-2, with 13 bases fitting TRBD2. V dropped 4 bases and J dropped 6; count of bases not matched to a gene: 5. This CDR3 comprises 16 residues. Germline lookup yields CDR1 SGHDN and CDR2 FVKESK. The CDR3 region has the DNA TGTGCCAGCAGCCCTGGACTAGCGGGAGCAGCCGGGGAGCTGTTTTTT. It yields the protein CASSPGLAGAAGELFF.

The rearrangement links TRBV7-2 to TRBJ1-5; D is undetermined. The CDR3 contains 15 residues. Trimming cost V 0 bases and J 1 base, with 7 bases left between them. Per germline, CDR1 SGHTA and CDR2 FQGNSA. The CDR3: CASSLAGLSNQPQHF. DNA of the CDR3: TGTGCCAGCAGCTTAGCAGGATTGAGCAATCAGCCCCAGCATTTT. Filled out from reference TRBV7-2 and TRBJ1-5, the complete variable domain reads GAGVSQSPSNKVTEKGKDVELRCDPISGHTALYWYRQSLGQGLEFLIYFQGNSAPDKSGLPSDRFSAERTGGSVSTLTIQRTQQEDSAVYLCASSLAGLSNQPQHFGDGTRLSIL.

Many counts were recorded for this clonotype. The chain recombines TRBV10-3 with TRBJ2-3; 7 bases agree with TRBD1. V lost 2 bases to trimming and J lost 6 bases; unmatched junction nucleotides: 5. Per the germline V gene, CDR1 is ENHRY and CDR2 is SYGVKD. The CDR3 is 14 amino acids. The CDR3 reads CAISERRDSDTQYF. CDR3 sequence (DNA): TGTGCCATCAGTGAGCGCCGGGACAGCGATACGCAGTATTTT.

This clonotype was counted at least ten times. The V and J genes are TRBV2 and TRBJ2-7, with 10 bases identical to TRBD2. V gave up 0 bases and J gave up 6 bases; unmatched junction bases: 8. The CDR3 sequence is 16 residues long. Germline values: CDR1 SNHLY, CDR2 FYNNEI. CDR3 residues: CASSEAPLAGGSEQYF. CDR3 nucleotides: TGTGCCAGCAGTGAAGCCCCGTTAGCGGGAGGTTCCGAGCAGTACTTC.

This clonotype was detected many times. The chain links TRBV20-1 to TRBJ2-1; 8 bases map to TRBD2. The CDR3 has 14 amino acids. Germline values: CDR1 DFQATT, CDR2 SNEGSKA (reference sequence). The J segment lost 4 bases and the V segment lost 3 bases, leaving 5 bases of the junction unmatched. The CDR3: CSASPGGGYNEQFF. CDR3 nucleotide sequence: TGCAGTGCTAGCCCCGGGGGGGGATACAATGAGCAGTTCTTC.

This clonotype has ten or more counts. The chain has TRBV29-1 and TRBJ2-1, with 7 nucleotides matching TRBD2. This CDR3 spans 15 amino acids. With 4 bases clipped from V and 1 base from J, the junction kept 7 bases outside the gene matches. From germline, CDR1 is SQVTM and CDR2 ANQGSEA. The CDR3 region has the DNA TGCAGCGTTGTAGTGGCGGGGGAGTCCTACAATGAGCAGTTCTTC. It specifies CSVVVAGESYNEQFF.

The rearrangement uses TRBV20-1 and TRBJ2-1, with a weak D call TRBD1 (5 bases). Germline CDR1 DFQATT, CDR2 SNEGSKA (reference sequence). V was trimmed by 1 base and J by 6 bases, leaving 16 bases between them. The CDR3 contains 15 residues. CDR3 residues: CSARARRAHTNEQFF. CDR3 sequence (DNA): TGCAGTGCTAGAGCTCGCAGGGCACACACCAATGAGCAGTTCTTC.

The table lists this clonotype with many counts. The chain has TRBV7-2 and TRBJ2-1; 8 nucleotides align to TRBD1. The length of the CDR3 is 14 residues. V lost 4 bases and J lost 4; bases outside the gene matches: 3. Germline values: CDR1 SGHTA, CDR2 FQGNSA. CDR3 in DNA: TGTGCCAGCAGCTCGCGACAGGGGTACAATGAGCAGTTCTTC. This translates into CASSSRQGYNEQFF.

This clonotype was found a few times. The chain uses TRBV5-1 and TRBJ2-5; 12 nucleotides align to TRBD2. J gave up 4 bases and V 6 bases, and 4 bases lay outside the gene matches. Germline V gene sequence: CDR1 SGHRS, CDR2 YFSETQ. This CDR3 is 14 amino acids long. The DNA of the CDR3 is TGCGCCAGCAACGGACTAGCGGGAACAGAGACCCAGTACTTC. Its protein is CASNGLAGTETQYF.

This clonotype has more than one count but fewer than ten. This chain connects TRBV29-1 to TRBJ2-5; D is undetermined. Trimming left V 5 bases short and J 4 bases short, with 5 bases between. Germline loops: CDR1 SQVTM, CDR2 ANQGSEA. The CDR3 totals 10 residues. The CDR3 here is CSVTPETQYF. The CDR3 bases are TGCAGCGTTACGCCAGAGACCCAGTACTTC. Drawing the rest from reference TRBV29-1 and TRBJ2-5, the complete variable domain is SAVISQKPSRDICQRGTSLTIQCQVDSQVTMMFWYRQQPGQSLTLIATANQGSEATYESGFVIDKFPISRPNLTFSTLTVSNMSPEDSSIYLCSVTPETQYFGPGTRLLVL.

There are many counts of this clonotype. V gene TRBV6-2 or TRBV6-3 combines with J gene TRBJ2-7; D is undetermined. This CDR3 contains 12 residues. CDR1 and CDR2 (germline): MNHEY, SVGEGT. Between the trimmed V and J ends, which lost 6 bases and 3 bases, there was a span of 9 bases. The CDR3 loop reads CASRGLDYEQYF. Here the CDR3 DNA reads TGTGCCAGCAGAGGGCTAGACTACGAGCAGTACTTC.

The chain couples TRBV7-2 to TRBJ2-7; weak D call: TRBD2 (5 bases). This CDR3 has 15 residues. V was clipped by 2 bases and J by 2 bases, with 13 bases between them. Germline loops: CDR1 SGHTA, CDR2 FQGNSA. CDR3: CASSLKTSGAYEQYF. CDR3 nucleotide sequence: TGTGCCAGCAGCTTAAAGACAAGCGGCGCCTACGAGCAGTACTTC. Together with reference TRBV7-2 and TRBJ2-7, the CDR3 gives the full variable domain: GAGVSQSPSNKVTEKGKDVELRCDPISGHTALYWYRQSLGQGLEFLIYFQGNSAPDKSGLPSDRFSAERTGGSVSTLTIQRTQQEDSAVYLCASSLKTSGAYEQYFGPGTRLTVT.

This clonotype was detected ten times or more. The V and J genes are TRBV29-1 and TRBJ2-7; TRBD2 aligns across 13 bases. CDR3 length equals 14 residues. CDR1 is SQVTM, CDR2 ANQGSEA, per germline. The ends lost 7 bases at V and 7 bases at J; junction bases unmatched: 10. The CDR3 nucleotides read TGCAGCGGCCTAACTAGCGGGAGGGGAGCGGAGCAGTACTTC. This sequence encodes CSGLTSGRGAEQYF.

This clonotype showed up many times. This chain joins TRBV20-1 and TRBJ2-3; D is tentatively TRBD1 or TRBD2 (5 bases each). CDR1 is DFQATT, CDR2 SNEGSKA, per germline (reference sequence). V shed 5 bases and J shed 0 bases, with 15 bases lying between them. The CDR3 has 15 residues. CDR3 sequence reads: CSASSGTTSTDTQYF. The CDR3, as DNA: TGCAGTGCTTCCTCCGGGACGACTAGCACAGATACGCAGTATTTT.

This clonotype was found many times. The V and J genes are TRBV6-2 or TRBV6-3 and TRBJ2-7; 9 bases are a match to TRBD2. Germline loops: CDR1 MNHEY, CDR2 SVGEGT. V lost 6 bases to trimming and J lost 2 bases; unmatched junction nucleotides: 17. The CDR3 covers 18 residues. The CDR3 loop reads CASREEVGSGSRPYEQYF. The CDR3 coding sequence is TGTGCCAGCAGGGAGGAGGTGGGTAGCGGGAGCCGTCCCTACGAGCAGTACTTC.

This clonotype occurred many times. The CDR3: CASSWEPGPYEQYF. The CDR3 region has the DNA TGTGCCAGCAGCTGGGAACCGGGGCCCTACGAGCAGTACTTC. J is TRBJ2-7 and V is TRBV5-6; TRBD1 or TRBD2 may be the D gene (5 bases each). V dropped 3 bases and J dropped 2 bases, with 12 bases sitting between them. The CDR3 spans 14 residues. CDR1 and CDR2 from the germline V gene are SGHDT and YYEEEE.

This chain connects TRBV10-3 to TRBJ2-1; D may be TRBD2 (5 bases). Trimming took off 6 bases at V and 8 bases at J, with 14 bases between the two ends. The CDR3 contains 13 residues. Germline CDR1 ENHRY, CDR2 SYGVKD. The CDR3: CAIRLGVLDEQFF. The CDR3 DNA is TGTGCCATCAGACTAGGCGTCTTGGATGAGCAGTTCTTC.

A few counts support this clonotype. V is TRBV7-8 and J is TRBJ2-3, with D possibly being TRBD1 (5 bases). CDR1 and CDR2 from the germline V gene are SGHVS and FQNEAQ. V was cut by 5 bases and J by 9 bases, with 21 bases left in between. The length of the CDR3 is 15 residues. CDR3 amino acids: CASSATGPSPGTQYF. CDR3 in DNA: TGTGCCAGCAGCGCCACCGGGCCCAGCCCAGGGACGCAGTATTTT.

In this sample, this clonotype turned up many times. This chain connects TRBV7-9 to TRBJ2-3; D ambiguous. The CDR3 runs to 16 residues. V was clipped by 6 bases and J by 5 bases, with 21 bases between them. Germline V gives CDR1 SEHNR, CDR2 FQNEAQ (reference sequence). The CDR3 protein is CASSLDAGRWGDTQYF. CDR3 DNA sequence: TGTGCCAGCAGTCTAGATGCCGGCCGTTGGGGAGATACGCAGTATTTT.

The chain couples TRBV20-1 to TRBJ2-2; tentatively, D is TRBD2 (5 bases). V lost 0 bases, J lost 0 bases, and 11 bases lay in between. This CDR3 spans 16 amino acids. Germline V gives CDR1 DFQATT, CDR2 SNEGSKA (reference sequence). The chain's CDR3 is CSARDFKGANTGELFF. The CDR3 nucleotides are TGCAGTGCTAGAGATTTTAAGGGAGCGAACACCGGGGAGCTGTTTTTT.

This chain uses TRBV20-1 with TRBJ2-5; D is undetermined. CDR3 length: 14 amino acids. V was trimmed by 0 bases and J by 1 base, leaving 9 bases between them. The germline V gene encodes CDR1 DFQATT and CDR2 SNEGSKA (reference sequence). The CDR3 is CSARDWVLQETQYF. The CDR3, as DNA: TGCAGTGCTAGAGATTGGGTTCTCCAAGAGACCCAGTACTTC.

This clonotype has a single count. A much larger clone sits a single nucleotide away, making a read error possible. This sequence joins TRBV7-9 and TRBJ2-5, with D possibly matching TRBD1 (5 bases). Germline values: CDR1 SEHNR, CDR2 FQNEAQ (reference sequence). With 7 bases removed from V and 3 bases from J, the gap between germline ends came to 12 bases. This CDR3 has 13 amino acids. This CDR3 is CASMLPGKETQYF. CDR3 DNA sequence: TGTGCCAGCATGCTCCCAGGGAAAGAGACCCAGTACTTC.

V usage is TRBV7-2 and J usage is TRBJ1-1; D is unresolved. Trimming took 1 base from V and 5 from J, leaving 8 bases between them. Germline values: CDR1 SGHTA, CDR2 FQGNSA. The CDR3 covers 13 residues. DNA of the CDR3: TGTGCCAGCAGCTTAGTATTTCAAACTGAAGCTTTCTTT. It codes for CASSLVFQTEAFF.

This clonotype was counted only a few times. CDR3 residues: CASSKTLNYGYTF. In nucleotides, the CDR3 is TGTGCCAGCAGCAAAACATTGAACTATGGCTACACCTTC. The genes are TRBV21-1 and TRBJ1-2. TRBV21-1 is described as a pseudogene. This CDR3 region has 13 residues.

This clonotype was picked up many times. V is TRBV29-1 and J is TRBJ1-1, with unresolved D. This CDR3 is built from 13 residues. V was clipped by 3 bases and J by 0 bases, with 8 bases between them. Germline assignment: CDR1 SQVTM and CDR2 ANQGSEA. The chain's CDR3 is CSVEPGMNTEAFF. DNA for the CDR3: TGCAGCGTTGAGCCAGGAATGAACACTGAAGCTTTCTTT.

Comments on this clonotype: A single base separates this from a much larger clone, so it may be a read error. The V gene is TRBV6-1, the J gene TRBJ2-1; 10 nucleotides match TRBD2. Looked up from germline, CDR1 is MNHNS and CDR2 is SASEGT. The CDR3 is made up of 17 amino acids. CDR3: CANSEEHFSGRGNEQFF. The CDR3 nucleotides read TGTGCCAACAGTGAGGAGCACTTCAGCGGGAGGGGCAATGAGCAGTTCTTC.

This clonotype appeared many times. The chain joins TRBV7-9 to TRBJ2-7; possibly TRBD1 for D (6 bases). Germline assignment: CDR1 SEHNR and CDR2 FQNEAQ (reference sequence). This CDR3 has 15 amino acids. V gave up 1 base and J gave up 2 bases, with 12 bases separating them. The CDR3 coding sequence is TGTGCCAGCAGCTTAGGAGGGGGTGGGACCTACGAGCAGTACTTC. It encodes CASSLGGGGTYEQYF.

The chain joins TRBV5-6 to TRBJ2-1, with 10 bases matching TRBD2. CDR1 SGHDT and CDR2 YYEEEE come from the germline V gene. The V segment lost 0 bases and the J segment 6 bases; nucleotides outside the gene matches: 9. The CDR3 consists of 17 residues. The chain's CDR3 is CASSLVVVAGGINEQFF. The DNA for the CDR3 is TGTGCCAGCAGCTTGGTGGTAGTAGCGGGAGGTATCAATGAGCAGTTCTTC.

This clonotype was counted only a few times. J is TRBJ2-2 and V is TRBV9, with 13 bases lining up with TRBD2. V shed 4 bases, J shed 5 bases, and the junction held 11 bases outside the gene matches. CDR1 SGDLS and CDR2 YYNGEE come from the germline V gene. The CDR3 extends over 18 amino acids. CDR3: CASSKGLAGPPRTGELFF. DNA of the CDR3: TGTGCCAGCAGCAAGGGACTAGCGGGACCTCCGAGGACCGGGGAGCTGTTTTTT.